This TCR beta chain is drawn from a study of shared clonotypes between healthy human individuals. About the research overall: Each donor contributed plates that comprised three CD4 naive, three CD4 memory, two CD8 naive and one CD8 memory.

Germline CDR1 MDHEN, CDR2 SYDVKM. CDR3 size: 12 residues. Trimming stripped 11 bases from V and 2 bases from J, with 12 bases between. Sequencing used immunoSEQ multiplex PCR; TCRdb keeps in-frame clones, though not all of them. This sample has approximately 2.5 million clones, with around nine tenths found just once. Healthy HIV-negative adults without recent acute infections or vaccinations served as donors. J is TRBJ1-2 and V is TRBV28, with a possible D match to TRBD1 (5 bases). Sequencing used naive CD4+ T cells sorted from blood. The subset here: CD45RA+ positively selected. The sequence derives from a man between 18 and 35 years old in good health. This CDR3 reads CASGEGNYGYTF. The CDR3 DNA follows: TGTGCCTCCGGGGAGGGGAACTATGGCTACACCTTC.